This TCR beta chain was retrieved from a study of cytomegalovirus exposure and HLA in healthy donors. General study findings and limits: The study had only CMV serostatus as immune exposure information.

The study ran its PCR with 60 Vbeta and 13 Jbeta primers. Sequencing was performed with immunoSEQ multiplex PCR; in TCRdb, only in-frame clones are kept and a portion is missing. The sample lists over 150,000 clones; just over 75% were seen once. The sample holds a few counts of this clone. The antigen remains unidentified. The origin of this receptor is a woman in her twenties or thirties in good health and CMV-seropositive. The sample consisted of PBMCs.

CDR3 in DNA: TGTGCCAGCAGCCGACAGGGCTTGAACACTGAAGCTTTCTTT. As protein: CASSRQGLNTEAFF. The V call is TRBV7-9, the J call TRBJ1-1; 7 positions agree with TRBD1. J gave up 0 bases and V 5 bases, and 3 bases lay outside the gene matches. Germline assignment: CDR1 SEHNR and CDR2 FQNEAQ (reference sequence). This CDR3 comprises 14 residues.